These 30 T cell receptor beta chains were sequenced from one sample in a study of T cell repertoires in cytomegalovirus infection. From the reads, TCRdb called clonotypes with MiXCR, one entry per CDR3 protein. The data contain over 300,000 distinct CDR3 sequences, more than 8% of them singletons. The sample was PBMCs. The receptors were gathered from a human donor in good health (CMV status not recorded). Some clones in this sample may be carry-over from other donors' samples.

This clonotype came up many times. This chain links TRBV12-3 or TRBV12-4 with TRBJ1-5; TRBD1 matches 11 bases. The CDR3 is made up of 15 amino acids. After removal of 5 bases from V and 7 bases from J, the junction contained 7 bases not matched to a gene. The CDR3 sequence is CASSRTGGFGQPQHF. For the CDR3, the DNA is TGTGCCAGCAGTCGGACAGGGGGCTTTGGACAGCCCCAGCATTTT.

This clonotype appeared a few times. The rearrangement links TRBV28 to TRBJ1-5; D ambiguous. The CDR3 has 16 residues. Deletions cut 3 bases from V and 2 bases from J, with 14 bases between. Looked up from germline, CDR1 is MDHEN and CDR2 is SYDVKM. CDR3 residues: CASSLWRGLGNQPQHF. The CDR3 coding sequence is TGTGCCAGCAGTTTGTGGAGAGGCCTGGGCAATCAGCCCCAGCATTTT.

This clonotype was seen a few times. The chain recombines TRBV28 with TRBJ2-7; D remains ambiguous. Germline CDR1 reads MDHEN; CDR2 reads SYDVKM. The CDR3 is made up of 14 amino acids. The ends were cut back, 1 base at V and 4 bases at J, with 11 bases in the middle. CDR3 sequence: CASSLSDVSYEQYF. Here the CDR3 DNA reads TGTGCCAGCAGTTTATCGGACGTATCGTACGAGCAGTACTTC.

The chain employs TRBV7-6 and TRBJ1-1, with D unclear. The germline V gene has CDR1 SGHVS and CDR2 FNYEAQ. The CDR3 is 12 residues long. The germline V and J ends were trimmed by 0 bases and 6 bases, with 5 bases remaining between them. In DNA form, the CDR3 reads TGTGCCAGCAGCTTAGCAGTTTCTGAAGCTTTCTTT. Protein product: CASSLAVSEAFF.

This clonotype was seen a handful of times. This sequence joins TRBV6-6 and TRBJ1-1; D unresolved. Trimming took 8 bases from V and 4 from J, leaving 29 bases between them. CDR1 is MNHNY, CDR2 SVGAGI, per germline (reference sequence). The CDR3 is 18 residues long. The CDR3 DNA is TGTGCCAGCTTCCCGAGTAGGGCAATAGGACGTTTGGGCACTGAAGCTTTCTTT. It is translated as CASFPSRAIGRLGTEAFF.

This chain uses TRBV28 with TRBJ2-5, with TRBD1 matching 8 bases. The CDR3 runs to 19 residues. V lost 6 bases, J lost 5 bases, and 23 bases stayed unmatched. Germline V gene lookup returns CDR1 MDHEN and CDR2 SYDVKM. The CDR3 coding sequence is TGTGCCAGCAGCCCTAACCGGGAGAGGACAGGGCTTCCCCAGGAGACCCAGTACTTC. Translated: CASSPNRERTGLPQETQYF.

This clonotype was observed a few times. The CDR3 loop is CASSPREGATKNIQYF. CDR3 in DNA: TGTGCCAGCAGCCCACGGGAGGGGGCAACCAAAAACATTCAGTACTTC. The chain has TRBV2 and TRBJ2-4; perhaps TRBD2 as D (8 bases). Germline assignment: CDR1 SNHLY and CDR2 FYNNEI. Between the trimmed V and J ends, which lost 6 bases and 2 bases, there was a span of 17 bases. CDR3 size: 16 residues.

This chain links TRBV10-3 with TRBJ2-2; 8 nucleotides align to TRBD1. This CDR3 region has 17 residues. V gave up 2 bases and J gave up 6 bases; unmatched junction bases: 11. In germline, CDR1 is ENHRY, CDR2 SYGVKD. The CDR3: CAISERTGWTNSGELFF. CDR3 in DNA: TGTGCCATCAGTGAGAGGACAGGGTGGACAAATTCCGGGGAGCTGTTTTTT.

This clonotype was observed at least ten times. The CDR3 sequence: CASSLRARATNEKLFF. For the CDR3, the DNA is TGTGCCAGCAGCCTAAGGGCACGAGCAACTAATGAAAAACTGTTTTTT. The genes are TRBV7-2 and TRBJ1-4; the D is unclear. V lost 5 bases and J lost 0, with 13 bases in between. The CDR3 totals 16 residues. Germline CDR1 and CDR2: SGHTA and FQGNSA.

The genes are TRBV29-1 and TRBJ1-1; D uncertain. This CDR3 has 15 amino acids. From germline, CDR1 is SQVTM and CDR2 ANQGSEA. V lost 4 bases and J 1 base, leaving 16 bases between the germline ends. CDR3 residues: CSVVKWVGGNTEAFF. The CDR3 nucleotides are TGCAGCGTTGTAAAATGGGTTGGAGGGAACACTGAAGCTTTCTTT.

This clonotype was seen more than once but under ten times. The gene calls are TRBV28 and TRBJ1-1; D unresolved. From germline, CDR1 is MDHEN and CDR2 SYDVKM. The CDR3 is 13 residues long. The V and J ends lost 3 bases and 7 bases respectively, with 12 bases between them. The CDR3, as DNA: TGTGCCAGCAGTTTGACCTCCCCAGTTGAAGCTTTCTTT. The encoded protein is CASSLTSPVEAFF.

This clonotype came up many times. This chain connects TRBV6-2 or TRBV6-3 to TRBJ2-7; D is perhaps TRBD1 (5 bases). CDR1 MNHEY and CDR2 SVGEGT come from the germline V gene. Trimming removed 0 bases at V and 4 bases at J, with 7 bases between. The CDR3 covers 13 residues. CDR3 in DNA: TGTGCCAGCAGTTACTCGACAGCGTACGAGCAGTACTTC. It codes for CASSYSTAYEQYF.

With respect to this clonotype: An end of the junction does not agree with germline; a read error may underlie this. The chain employs TRBV28 and TRBJ2-3, with D possibly being TRBD1 (7 bases). There are 15 residues in the CDR3. Germline V gives CDR1 MDHEN, CDR2 SYDVKM. The CDR3 here is CASSLAGGGTDAQYF. The CDR3 DNA follows: TGTGCCAGCAGTTTAGCAGGGGGAGGCACAGATGCGCAGTATTTT.

This clonotype was picked up many times. The rearrangement links TRBV20-1 to TRBJ1-4, with D possibly TRBD1 on 5 matching bases. The CDR3 length is 16 residues. Germline values: CDR1 DFQATT, CDR2 SNEGSKA (reference sequence). V gave up 0 bases and J gave up 4 bases, with 15 bases separating them. CDR3 in amino acids: CSARDRRRGSNEKLFF. Here the CDR3 DNA reads TGCAGTGCTAGAGACCGCCGGCGGGGGAGTAATGAAAAACTGTTTTTT.

This clonotype has only a few counts. CDR3 bases: TGTGCCAGCAGCCCCGGGACACGGACCGGTAACATTCAGTACTTC. Its protein product is CASSPGTRTGNIQYF. The rearrangement links TRBV6-1 to TRBJ2-4; D is possibly TRBD1 (6 bases). The CDR3 sequence is 15 residues long. The germline CDR1 and CDR2 sequences are MNHNS and SASEGT. The ends were cut back, 6 bases at V and 7 bases at J, with 19 bases in the middle.

Many counts were recorded for this clonotype. The chain recombines TRBV20-1 with TRBJ1-2; D is possibly TRBD1 (6 bases). V was shortened by 3 bases and J by 7 bases, with 12 bases between the two germline ends. CDR3 length equals 12 residues. In germline, CDR1 is DFQATT, CDR2 SNEGSKA (reference sequence). This chain's CDR3 is CSASSGAGGYTF. The CDR3 coding sequence is TGCAGTGCTAGTTCGGGGGCTGGTGGCTACACCTTC.

Concerning this clonotype: A clone one base away is much larger, so this may be a read error. This sequence joins TRBV7-9 and TRBJ1-6; D is unclear. This CDR3 is built from 12 residues. Germline V lookup: CDR1 SEHNR, CDR2 FQNEAQ (reference sequence). The CDR3 coding sequence is TGTGCCAGCACGGCCTATAGTTCACCCCTCCACTTT. Translation: CASTAYSSPLHF.

A few counts support this clonotype. A much more abundant neighbour one base away suggests this may be a read error. V gene TRBV27 combines with J gene TRBJ2-3; D is ambiguous. CDR1 and CDR2 from the germline V gene are MNHEY and SMNVEV (reference sequence). V was trimmed by 3 bases and J by 0 bases, leaving 4 bases between them. The CDR3 has 13 residues. The CDR3 sequence: CASSFFSTDTQYF. CDR3 DNA sequence: TGTGCCAGCAGTTTCTTCAGCACAGATACGCAGTATTTT.

This clonotype was found many times. The rearrangement uses TRBV6-2 or TRBV6-3 and TRBJ2-1; TRBD1 agrees at 8 bases. Germline values: CDR1 MNHEY, CDR2 SVGEGT. The CDR3 is 13 amino acids. J gave up 4 bases and V 7 bases, and 3 bases lay outside the gene matches. Here the CDR3 reads CASTQGAYNEQFF. CDR3 DNA sequence: TGTGCCAGCACCCAGGGGGCGTACAATGAGCAGTTCTTC.

Concerning this clonotype itself: Given the absence of the conserved phenylalanine or tryptophan at the CDR3 end, a read error is likely. V and J are TRBV11-1 and TRBJ2-2, with D tentatively TRBD2 (5 bases). Trimming took 1 base from V and 0 from J, leaving 9 bases between them. The CDR3 consists of 16 residues. Germline V gene lookup returns CDR1 SGHAT and CDR2 FQDESV (reference sequence). CDR3 nucleotides: TGTGCCAGCAGCTTAGGAGGCGGGTCGAACACCGGGGAGCTGTTTCTT. It translates to CASSLGGGSNTGELFL.

This clonotype was counted only a few times. The rearrangement links TRBV29-1 to TRBJ2-1; 11 bases are a match to TRBD2. CDR3 length: 17 amino acids. Per germline, CDR1 SQVTM and CDR2 ANQGSEA. After removal of 0 bases from V and 8 bases from J, the junction contained 12 bases not matched to a gene. The CDR3 DNA reads as TGCAGCGTTGAAGACCCCGGGGGTAGCGGGGGGGCTTATGAGCAGTTCTTC. Amino acid sequence: CSVEDPGGSGGAYEQFF.

This clonotype appeared many times. This chain joins TRBV6-1 and TRBJ1-5; 7 bases line up with TRBD1. Germline V CDR1 and CDR2: MNHNS, SASEGT. This CDR3 has 15 amino acids. J gave up 0 bases and V 5 bases, and 4 bases lay outside the gene matches. CDR3 nucleotides: TGTGCCAGCAGTTCGAGACAGGGTAGCAATCAGCCCCAGCATTTT. Translating gives CASSSRQGSNQPQHF.

This clonotype has a handful of counts. The chain combines TRBV25-1 with TRBJ2-6, with D perhaps TRBD1 (5 bases). V lost 5 bases, J lost 0 bases, and 8 bases lay in between. The CDR3 covers 15 residues. CDR1 is MGHDK, CDR2 SYGVNS, per germline. CDR3 coding DNA: TGTGCCAGCAGTAACAGGCTCTCTGGGGCCAACGTCCTGACTTTC. Its protein product is CASSNRLSGANVLTF.

The chain uses TRBV7-3 and TRBJ1-1; the D is unclear. Germline CDR1 SGHTA, CDR2 FQGTGA. This CDR3 comprises 13 residues. Trimming stripped 4 bases from V and 0 bases from J, with 6 bases between. CDR3 bases: TGTGCCAGCAGCTCGAGCGTGAACACTGAAGCTTTCTTT. It is translated as CASSSSVNTEAFF.

The V and J genes are TRBV27 and TRBJ2-2, with D unresolved. This CDR3 comprises 15 residues. Germline V gene sequence: CDR1 MNHEY, CDR2 SMNVEV (reference sequence). V lost 8 bases and J 1 base, leaving 14 bases between the germline ends. CDR3 DNA sequence: TGTGCCAGCCAGCTAGTCGGTCTGAACACCGGGGAGCTGTTTTTT. Its protein is CASQLVGLNTGELFF.

At least ten counts were recorded for this clonotype. This rearrangement joins TRBV4-3 to TRBJ2-2, with 10 bases identical to TRBD2. Germline CDR1 is LGHNA and CDR2 is YSLEER. Germline trimming cut 0 bases from V and 6 bases from J; bases unmatched to any gene: 4. This CDR3 is 16 amino acids long. This CDR3 is CASSQDPSGGAGELFF. CDR3 DNA: TGCGCCAGCAGCCAAGACCCCAGCGGGGGGGCCGGGGAGCTGTTTTTT.

This clonotype turned up a few times. The chain couples TRBV6-1 to TRBJ2-1; possible D gene TRBD1, 5 bases. Trimming left V 6 bases short and J 0 bases short, with 12 bases between. Germline V gene sequence: CDR1 MNHNS, CDR2 SASEGT. This CDR3 contains 15 residues. In DNA form, the CDR3 reads TGTGCCAGCAGATCCGGTGGGGCCTCCTACAATGAGCAGTTCTTC. As protein: CASRSGGASYNEQFF.

V gene TRBV29-1 combines with J gene TRBJ2-5; D may be TRBD1 (5 bases). This CDR3 spans 13 amino acids. CDR1 and CDR2 (germline): SQVTM, ANQGSEA. V lost 5 bases and J 4 bases, leaving 14 bases between the germline ends. CDR3 bases: TGCAGCGTTCTGCCCCAGGGTCCAGAGACCCAGTACTTC. Protein product: CSVLPQGPETQYF.

This clonotype occurred many times. The J gene is TRBJ2-7, the V gene TRBV6-5, with D possibly matching TRBD1 (6 bases). V lost 5 bases and J lost 9, with 17 bases in between. The CDR3 runs 13 residues. The V gene's germline CDR1 is MNHEY and CDR2 SVGAGI. The CDR3, as DNA: TGTGCCAGCAGTCGGACAGTGGGGTCAGGGCAGTACTTC. Translated, it gives CASSRTVGSGQYF.

This clonotype was found many times. The chain is built from TRBV7-9 and TRBJ2-1; D gene unclear. Trimming pared 3 bases from V and 0 bases from J, leaving 6 bases between. The CDR3 covers 14 residues. Per the germline V gene, CDR1 is SEHNR and CDR2 is FQNEAQ (reference sequence). DNA of the CDR3: TGTGCCAGCAGCTTGAAAAGCTCCTACAATGAGCAGTTCTTC. Its protein product is CASSLKSSYNEQFF.